Following are 20 T cell receptor beta chains from one sample sequenced in a study of regulatory T cells in long-lasting Graves disease. Time point defined: persistent/refractory GD, antithyroid drugs over 5 years with positive TRAb. RNA isolated from PBMCs was used to make the TCR library. Combining iRepertoire HTBI primers with Arm-PCR of CDR3 regions, the authors built TCR beta libraries. TCRdb recomputed calls from the multiplex PCR reads with MiXCR, one row per CDR3 protein. The table lists fewer than 600,000 distinct CDR3 sequences, approximately 23% of them singletons. The sample here was peripheral blood mononuclear cells (PBMCs), taken when the disease was refractory, from a patient treated with antithyroid drugs. Receptor source: a female donor with Graves disease.

The genes are TRBV19 and TRBJ1-2; 7 nucleotides align to TRBD1. The V and J ends lost 3 bases and 5 bases, in that order; junction bases with no gene match: 15. CDR1 LNHDA and CDR2 SQIVND come from the germline V gene (reference sequence). The length of the CDR3 is 17 residues. The CDR3 is CASSISLRDRGTYGYTF. In nucleotides, the CDR3 is TGTGCCAGTAGTATTTCCTTGCGGGACAGAGGAACGTATGGCTACACCTTC.

V and J are TRBV7-8 and TRBJ2-7; 9 bases are a match to TRBD2. This CDR3 is built from 15 residues. V shed 5 bases and J 2 bases; nucleotides not matched to a gene: 7. Per the germline V gene, CDR1 is SGHVS and CDR2 is FQNEAQ. The CDR3 region is CASSPLGGRAYEQYF. In DNA, the CDR3 is TGTGCCAGCAGCCCCTTGGGCGGGAGGGCCTACGAGCAGTACTTC. Full variable domain (rest looked up from reference TRBV7-8 and TRBJ2-7): GAGVSQSPRYKVAKRGQDVALRCDPISGHVSLFWYQQALGQGPEFLTYFQNEAQLDKSGLPSDRFFAERPEGSVSTLKIQRTQQEDSAVYLCASSPLGGRAYEQYFGPGTRLTVT.

This clonotype was picked up many times. The V gene is TRBV15, the J gene TRBJ1-2; possible D gene TRBD1, 5 bases. The CDR3 sequence is 16 residues long. Germline CDR1 is LNHNV and CDR2 is YYDKDF (reference sequence). V shed 0 bases and J shed 6 bases, with 17 bases lying between them. The CDR3 bases are TGTGCCACCAGCAGAGACATCCCGGGGGAGGACGATGGCTACACCTTC. Translated: CATSRDIPGEDDGYTF.

This clonotype was found many times. In DNA form, the CDR3 reads TGTGCCAGCAGTGGGACAGGGTTCGGGAGAGCTTTCTTT. Its protein is CASSGTGFGRAFF. V and J are TRBV7-2 and TRBJ1-1, with 9 bases aligning to TRBD1. From germline, CDR1 is SGHTA and CDR2 FQGNSA. The CDR3 length is 13 residues. With V trimmed by 6 bases and J by 10 bases, 9 bases remained unmatched.

This clonotype has a count of ten or more. The J gene is TRBJ2-7, the V gene TRBV28; no clear D. CDR1 and CDR2 (germline): MDHEN, SYDVKM. The CDR3 is made up of 14 amino acids. The germline V and J ends were trimmed by 8 bases and 0 bases, with 14 bases remaining between them. CDR3 DNA: TGTGCCAGCCGTAGGCTGGGTTACTCCTACGAGCAGTACTTC. This gives the protein CASRRLGYSYEQYF.

The gene calls are TRBV18 and TRBJ2-7; D ambiguous. Germline-derived CDR1 and CDR2 are KGHSH and LQKENI. V lost 3 bases and J 5 bases, leaving 8 bases between the germline ends. CDR3 length: 12 amino acids. CDR3 in amino acids: CASSPKGDEQYF. DNA of the CDR3: TGTGCCAGCTCACCGAAAGGAGACGAGCAGTACTTC.

The chain joins TRBV7-8 to TRBJ2-4; D could derive from TRBD1 or TRBD2 (5 bases each). V was clipped by 1 base and J by 0 bases, with 16 bases between them. Germline V gives CDR1 SGHVS, CDR2 FQNEAQ. This CDR3 has 18 amino acids. DNA for the CDR3: TGTGCCAGCAGCTTAGGGGGGAGCCGGGGAATAGCCAAAAACATTCAGTACTTC. This gives the protein CASSLGGSRGIAKNIQYF.

A few counts support this clonotype. This chain connects TRBV6-1 to TRBJ1-6, with TRBD1 matching over 9 bases. V was pared by 7 bases and J by 10 bases, with 14 bases of the junction left unmatched. The CDR3 is 16 residues long. Germline V gene data show CDR1 as MNHNS and CDR2 as SASEGT. Written as DNA, the CDR3 is TGTGCCAGCACGGGACAGGGTTCCGCGGTAGGATCACCCCTCCACTTT. Protein sequence: CASTGQGSAVGSPLHF.

This clonotype was picked up a small number of times. The CDR3 sequence: CASRRLRSRESPIYF. The CDR3 DNA sequence: TGTGCCAGCAGACGCCTCCGGAGTAGAGAGAGTCCCATATATTTT. V gene TRBV28 combines with J gene TRBJ1-3; D not certain. The germline V gene encodes CDR1 MDHEN and CDR2 SYDVKM. The CDR3 covers 15 residues. V dropped 6 bases and J dropped 11 bases, with 23 bases sitting between them.

The chain combines TRBV14 with TRBJ1-1; 9 positions agree with TRBD1. The CDR3 totals 16 residues. In germline, CDR1 is SGHDN, CDR2 FVKESK. With 4 bases clipped from V and 2 bases from J, the junction kept 8 bases outside the gene matches. CDR3: CASSLNRGRLNTEAFF. For the CDR3, the DNA is TGTGCCAGCAGCCTAAACAGGGGGCGGTTAAACACTGAAGCTTTCTTT.

The chain employs TRBV2 and TRBJ1-3; unclear D gene. Germline V gives CDR1 SNHLY, CDR2 FYNNEI. V dropped 1 base and J dropped 8 bases, with 12 bases sitting between them. This CDR3 comprises 14 residues. DNA for the CDR3: TGTGCCAGCAGTGAAGAAGGCAGTAGGGACACCATATATTTT. Residues: CASSEEGSRDTIYF.

The V gene is TRBV7-3, the J gene TRBJ1-1; perhaps TRBD1 as D (6 bases). V was cut by 1 base and J by 1 base, with 10 bases left in between. The CDR3 is 15 amino acids. The V gene's germline CDR1 is SGHTA and CDR2 FQGTGA. CDR3 sequence reads: CASSLSRGGNTEAFF. The CDR3, as DNA: TGTGCCAGCAGCTTAAGCCGAGGGGGGAACACTGAAGCTTTCTTT.

This clonotype was found a few times. V gene TRBV6-1 combines with J gene TRBJ2-7, with TRBD2 identical over 7 bases. Germline V gives CDR1 MNHNS, CDR2 SASEGT. The CDR3 totals 14 residues. The junction had 12 bases not matched to a gene; V was cut back by 6 bases and J by 7 bases. CDR3 region: CASRQSLSRGEQYF. CDR3 in DNA: TGTGCCAGCAGACAATCTCTCTCGCGGGGGGAGCAGTACTTC.

This clonotype was counted ten times or more. This rearrangement joins TRBV28 to TRBJ1-1; possibly TRBD1 for D (5 bases). This CDR3 is built from 14 residues. V lost 7 bases and J lost 5, with 17 bases in between. Germline V gene sequence: CDR1 MDHEN, CDR2 SYDVKM. In nucleotides, the CDR3 is TGTGCCAGCACCCGGGGCCCTCGAGGGACTGAAGCTTTCTTT. The encoded protein is CASTRGPRGTEAFF. Full variable domain (remainder filled in from reference TRBV28 and TRBJ1-1): DVKVTQSSRYLVKRTGEKVFLECVQDMDHENMFWYRQDPGLGLRLIYFSYDVKMKEKGDIPEGYSVSREKKERFSLILESASTNQTSMYLCASTRGPRGTEAFFGQGTRLTVV.

Points on this clonotype: A junction end diverges from the germline sequence, so it may reflect a read error. The gene calls are TRBV4-3 and TRBJ2-5; D is ambiguous. The CDR3 has 19 amino acids. Germline lookup yields CDR1 LGHNA and CDR2 YSLEER. The CDR3 sequence is CASSQERPTTPHHQKTQYF. The CDR3 DNA follows: TGCGCCAGCAGCCAAGAGAGGCCGACGACCCCTCACCACCAAAAGACCCAGTACTTC.

The chain employs TRBV11-2 and TRBJ2-7; 9 nucleotides line up with TRBD2. Germline V lookup: CDR1 SGHAT, CDR2 FQNNGV. Germline trimming cut 3 bases from V and 4 bases from J; bases unmatched to any gene: 7. The CDR3 length is 15 residues. The CDR3 DNA sequence: TGTGCCAGCAGCTTGAGACTAGCGGTACCATACGAGCAGTACTTC. This gives the protein CASSLRLAVPYEQYF.

The table lists this clonotype with a few counts. The genes are TRBV7-6 and TRBJ1-1, with D possibly being TRBD1 (5 bases). Trimming stripped 6 bases from V and 5 bases from J, with 10 bases between. The CDR3 has 12 residues. Germline V gene data show CDR1 as SGHVS and CDR2 as FNYEAQ. The CDR3 sequence: CASRGVGTEAFF. The CDR3 bases are TGTGCCAGCAGGGGGGTAGGGACTGAAGCTTTCTTT.

V and J are TRBV11-2 and TRBJ2-2, with D uncertain. The V and J ends lost 0 bases and 2 bases respectively, with 10 bases between them. Germline CDR1 reads SGHAT; CDR2 reads FQNNGV. This CDR3 is built from 16 residues. The DNA of the CDR3 is TGTGCCAGCAGCTTAGATCGGTCAGGTAACACCGGGGAGCTGTTTTTT. This sequence encodes CASSLDRSGNTGELFF.

This clonotype has a handful of counts. This likely comes from a read error, as the CDR3 has no conserved phenylalanine or tryptophan at its end. The V and J genes are TRBV27 and TRBJ1-5; D might be TRBD1 (6 bases). The CDR3 runs 16 residues. Germline-derived CDR1 and CDR2 are MNHEY and SMNVEV (reference sequence). V was pared by 7 bases and J by 4 bases, with 20 bases between. In nucleotides, the CDR3 is TGTGCCAGCACCGACTACGGGCCAGGACAGAATCAGCCCCAGCATCTT. Its translation is CASTDYGPGQNQPQHL.

This clonotype occurred many times. The rearrangement uses TRBV12-3 or TRBV12-4 and TRBJ2-1, with D uncertain. Trimming cost V 8 bases and J 0 bases, with 11 bases left between them. CDR3 length: 14 residues. The CDR3 sequence is CASAWKSSYNEQFF. DNA for the CDR3: TGTGCCAGCGCTTGGAAGAGCTCCTACAATGAGCAGTTCTTC.